Sequencing of this T cell receptor beta chain was carried out in a study of cytomegalovirus exposure and HLA in healthy donors. Study at large: Out of 180 million or so T cells, an earlier analysis found over 90 million unique TCR beta sequences in total. Study outcomes and limitations: Presence/absence analyses assumed roughly uniform sequencing depth across donors, which may not hold. Excluded: some indistinguishable V segments such as TRBV6-2 and TRBV6-3.

Primers for the PCR totalled 60 Vbeta and 13 Jbeta. Method: immunoSEQ multiplex PCR; TCRdb's copy keeps in-frame clones and lacks some. Among 200,000 or so clones listed, 82% were seen once. About this clone itself: The antigen remains undetermined.

J gave up 3 bases and V 6 bases, and 6 bases lay outside the gene matches. Per germline, CDR1 MNHEY and CDR2 SMNVEV (reference sequence). The CDR3 consists of 14 residues. The sequencing input was PBMCs. The chain recombines TRBV27 with TRBJ2-3; 7 nucleotides line up with TRBD2. The clonotype comes from a woman aged 45-65 years in good health and CMV-seropositive. CDR3 amino acids: CASRLAFTTDTQYF. DNA for the CDR3: TGTGCCAGCAGACTAGCGTTTACAACAGATACGCAGTATTTT.